The rows below give T cell receptor beta chains drawn from one sample of a study of identical twins. TCRdb redid the calling of the 5' RACE reads with MiXCR, one entry per CDR3 protein. The repertoire holds around 140,000 distinct CDR3 sequences, with around 3.5% as singletons. Sequenced material: memory T cells sorted from blood. The source of these receptors is a man younger than 35 in good health. CDR3s leave out the opening cysteine and the closing phenylalanine or tryptophan.

>TRBV6-5
ASSYLTSGTYNEQF
>TRBV5-1
ASSLAGGQQRETQY
>TRBV7-2
ASSFGNRGQTQY
>TRBV18
ASSSGTLNTGELF
>TRBV28
ASNLDRRRETQY
>TRBV7-3
ASSPGTISTDTQY
>TRBV3-1
ASSPRGPYEQY
>TRBV9
ASSVGIEETQY
>TRBV19
ASSITSNTDTQY
>TRBV11-2
ASSLRGTGGEKLF
>TRBV12-3/TRBV12-4
ASNLGDGEGELF
>TRBV11-2
ASSLSPGTSFDSRNIQY
>TRBV7-8
ASSLAARTGDYGYT
>TRBV7-3
ASSFGRGGDTQY
>TRBV20-1
SARERPRGYLDNEQF
>TRBV7-9
ASSAGANYGYT
>TRBV2
ASSPAGDPPGELF
>TRBV2
ASSEGLHTDTQY
>TRBV20-1
SASPNLLSGANVLT
>TRBV30
AWTGGTSGYNEQF
>TRBV20-1
SARASTDLSNQPQH
>TRBV7-2
ASSSRQGLDAF
>TRBV20-1
SASVAATLGETQY
>TRBV5-1
ASSYQVPGELF
>TRBV27
ASTGGGGTFYNEQF
>TRBV7-2
ASSPEQGGYT
>TRBV14
ASSHRLAVNTGELF
>TRBV12-3/TRBV12-4
ASSPGTSGSWDTQY
>TRBV7-2
ARGSSNTGELF
>TRBV20-1
SASGGTYEQY
>TRBV4-3
ASSPTGQGAYETQY
>TRBV6-6
ASSYDETQY
>TRBV7-8
ASSLLKVAQF
>TRBV7-2
ASTIPRQDTQY
>TRBV7-2
ASSFADDGGSYEQY